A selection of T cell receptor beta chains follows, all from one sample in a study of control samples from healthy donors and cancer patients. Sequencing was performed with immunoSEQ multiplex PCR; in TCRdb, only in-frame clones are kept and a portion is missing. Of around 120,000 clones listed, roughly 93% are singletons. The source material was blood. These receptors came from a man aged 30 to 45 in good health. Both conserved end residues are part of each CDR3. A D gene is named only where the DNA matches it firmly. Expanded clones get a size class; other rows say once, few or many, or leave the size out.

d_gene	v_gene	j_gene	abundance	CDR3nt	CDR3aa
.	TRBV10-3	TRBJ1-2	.	TGTGCCAGCACGGGATCTGCTAACTATGGCTACACCTTC	CASTGSANYGYTF
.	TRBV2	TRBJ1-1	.	TGTGCCAGCAGTGACACTGAAGCTTTCTTT	CASSDTEAFF
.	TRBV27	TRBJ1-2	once	TGTGCCAGCAGTTTAGGCAACAGGGCAAGTGGCTACACCTTC	CASSLGNRASGYTF
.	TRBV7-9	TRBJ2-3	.	TGTGCCAGCAGCTCATCGGGACATAGGCAGTATTTT	CASSSSGHRQYF
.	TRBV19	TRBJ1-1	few	TGTGCCAGTATGAGGGCGCCCGGGAACACTGAAGCTTTCTTT	CASMRAPGNTEAFF
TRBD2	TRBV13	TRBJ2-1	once	TGTGCCAGCAGCTACCTACAACTAGCGGGGCCCAATGAGCAGTTCTTC	CASSYLQLAGPNEQFF
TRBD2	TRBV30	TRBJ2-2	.	TGTGCCTGGACGGGACTAAATAAGAGAACCGGGGAGCTGTTTTTT	CAWTGLNKRTGELFF
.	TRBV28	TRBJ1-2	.	TGTGCCAGCAGTTTAGAACAGGACATCTATGGCTACACCTTC	CASSLEQDIYGYTF
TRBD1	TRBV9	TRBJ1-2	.	TGTGCCAGCAGCCTGGGACAGGGGGATGGCTACACCTTC	CASSLGQGDGYTF
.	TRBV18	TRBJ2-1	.	TGTGCCAGCTCACCAGGAGTGGAGAATGAGCAGTTCTTC	CASSPGVENEQFF
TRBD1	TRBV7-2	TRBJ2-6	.	TGTGCCAGCAGTCGACAGGGGGCGTCGGGGGCCAACGTCCTGACTTTC	CASSRQGASGANVLTF
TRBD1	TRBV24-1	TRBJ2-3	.	TGTGCCACCAGTGATAAACAGGGGTGGGGGACAGATACGCAGTATTTT	CATSDKQGWGTDTQYF
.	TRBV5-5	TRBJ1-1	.	TGTGCCAGCAGCCCCACCCGAGGCCAGGCGAACACTGAAGCTTTCTTT	CASSPTRGQANTEAFF
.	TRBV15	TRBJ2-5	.	TGTGCCACCAGCAGAGACAGGGTAACGCTAGAGACCCAGTACTTC	CATSRDRVTLETQYF
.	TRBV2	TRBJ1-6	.	TGTGCCAGCAGTGTGGGCAGGGGAAAGAATTCACCCCTCCACTTT	CASSVGRGKNSPLHF
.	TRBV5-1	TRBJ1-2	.	TGCGCCAGCAGCTTGGCCCCAGCCGACCCTAACTATGGCTACACCTTC	CASSLAPADPNYGYTF
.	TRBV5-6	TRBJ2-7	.	TGTGCCAGCAGCGACGACAAGATATCCTACGAGCAGTACTTC	CASSDDKISYEQYF
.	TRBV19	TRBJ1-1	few	TGTGCCAGTAGTCAGCCAAGGAGGGACACTGAAGCTTTCTTT	CASSQPRRDTEAFF
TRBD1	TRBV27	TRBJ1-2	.	TGTGCCAGCAGCCTCTACAGGGGGCCCCTGTATGGCTACACCTTC	CASSLYRGPLYGYTF
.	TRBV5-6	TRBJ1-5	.	TGTGCCAGCAGTAATGGGGCAGCTAGCAATCAGCCCCAGCATTTT	CASSNGAASNQPQHF
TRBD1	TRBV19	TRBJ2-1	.	TGTGCCAGTAGTATTATCGGTTCTACAGGGGCCTTCTACAATGAGCAGTTCTTC	CASSIIGSTGAFYNEQFF
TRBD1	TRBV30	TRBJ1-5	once	TGTGCCTGGAGTCCGACGGGTGACAGGGGGCATCCAAATCAGCCCCAGCATTTT	CAWSPTGDRGHPNQPQHF
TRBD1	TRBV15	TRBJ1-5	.	TGTGCCACCAGCCAAGTACAAATGACAGGGAACCAGCCCCAGCATTTT	CATSQVQMTGNQPQHF
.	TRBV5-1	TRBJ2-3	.	TGCGCCAGCAGCTTGAGGTCTAGCACAGATACGCAGTATTTT	CASSLRSSTDTQYF
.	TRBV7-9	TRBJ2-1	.	TGTGCCAGCAGCACTCCCGGGGACCTGTACTCCTACAATGAGCAGTTCTTC	CASSTPGDLYSYNEQFF
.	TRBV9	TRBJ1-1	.	TGTGCCAGCGAGGGTCGAGGAACTGAAGCTTTCTTT	CASEGRGTEAFF
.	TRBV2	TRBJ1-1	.	TGTGCCAGCAGCTCCAGGGGACGGTTTAGGGACACTGAAGCTTTCTTT	CASSSRGRFRDTEAFF
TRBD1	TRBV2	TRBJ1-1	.	TGTGCCAGCAGTGACCCTACAGGGGAAGACACTGAAGCTTTCTTT	CASSDPTGEDTEAFF
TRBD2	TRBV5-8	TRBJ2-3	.	TGTGCCAGCAGTTATGGACTAGCGGGGAGCACAGATACGCAGTATTTT	CASSYGLAGSTDTQYF
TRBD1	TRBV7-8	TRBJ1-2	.	TGTGCCAGCAGCTTTAGCCGCCAGGGGGAGGCTAACTATGGCTACACCTTC	CASSFSRQGEANYGYTF
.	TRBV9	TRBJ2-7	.	TGTGCCAGCAGCGTACAAGGGGACTCCTACGAGCAGTACTTC	CASSVQGDSYEQYF
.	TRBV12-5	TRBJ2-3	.	TGTGCTAGTGGTTTCCGGTACACAGATACGCAGTATTTT	CASGFRYTDTQYF
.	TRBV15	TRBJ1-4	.	TGTGCCACCAGCAGATTAGGGGGGGTAACTAATGAAAAACTGTTTTTT	CATSRLGGVTNEKLFF
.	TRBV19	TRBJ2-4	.	TGTGCCAGTAGTATAGGGGCGGGACACCCCTCAGGGGCCAAAAACATTCAGTACTTC	CASSIGAGHPSGAKNIQYF
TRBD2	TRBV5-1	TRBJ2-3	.	TGCGCCAGCAGCTTCGTCCGCGGGGGGGCCCCAGATACGCAGTATTTT	CASSFVRGGAPDTQYF
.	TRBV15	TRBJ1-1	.	TGTGCCACCAGCCGCTCTTCGAACACTGAAGCTTTCTTT	CATSRSSNTEAFF
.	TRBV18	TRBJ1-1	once	TGTGCCAGCTCTCTACAGCCTCAATTCAACACTGAAGCTTTCTTT	CASSLQPQFNTEAFF
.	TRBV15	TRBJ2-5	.	TGTGCCACCAGCAGAGATTATGGGGAAGAGACCCAGTACTTC	CATSRDYGEETQYF
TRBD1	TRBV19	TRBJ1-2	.	TGTGCCAGTAGTCCGAGGACAGGGGGCGCCCGCTATGGCTACACCTTC	CASSPRTGGARYGYTF
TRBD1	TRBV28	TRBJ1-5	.	TGTGCCAGCAGTTCGGGACAGAAAAATCAGCCCCAGCATTTT	CASSSGQKNQPQHF
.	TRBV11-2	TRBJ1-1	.	TGTGCCAGCAGATCAAACGGAGGGGAAGCTTTCTTT	CASRSNGGEAFF
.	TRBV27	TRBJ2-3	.	TGTGCCAGCAGTTTTCGGAGAACAGATACGCAGTATTTT	CASSFRRTDTQYF
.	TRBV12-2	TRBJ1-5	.	TGTGCAAGTCGCTTAGGAGGGGACAGAGGCCAGCCCCAGCATTTT	CASRLGGDRGQPQHF
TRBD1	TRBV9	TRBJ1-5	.	TGTGCCAGCAGCGCCGGGACAGCCTCTAATCAGCCCCAGCATTTT	CASSAGTASNQPQHF
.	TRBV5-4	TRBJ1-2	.	TGTGCCAGCGGAGCCCAGGGTAGAGTTGGCTACACCTTC	CASGAQGRVGYTF
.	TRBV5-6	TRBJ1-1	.	TGTGCCAGCGACGCTTTGGGGACTGAAGCTTTCTTT	CASDALGTEAFF
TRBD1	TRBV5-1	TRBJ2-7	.	TGCGCCAGCAGCTGGACAGGTATCACCTACGAGCAGTACTTC	CASSWTGITYEQYF
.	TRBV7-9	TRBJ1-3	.	TGTGCCAGCAGCTTAGGACTGTCATCGAGCTCTGGAAACACCATATATTTT	CASSLGLSSSSGNTIYF
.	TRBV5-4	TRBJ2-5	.	TGTGCCAGCAGCCCCGCAGGGTTGAGGCAAGAGACCCAGTACTTC	CASSPAGLRQETQYF
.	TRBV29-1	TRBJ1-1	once	TGCAGCGTTGTCGGGGGGTACACTGAAGCTTTCTTT	CSVVGGYTEAFF
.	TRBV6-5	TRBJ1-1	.	TGTGCCAGCGGCGGACAAAAGAACACTGAAGCTTTCTTT	CASGGQKNTEAFF
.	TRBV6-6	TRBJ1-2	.	TGTGCCAGCAGTTACGGGCAGGGGATGACCTATGGCTACACCTTC	CASSYGQGMTYGYTF
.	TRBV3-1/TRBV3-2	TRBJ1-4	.	TGTGCCAGCAGCCAAGACGTTCAAGGGGCAACTAATGAAAAACTGTTTTTT	CASSQDVQGATNEKLFF
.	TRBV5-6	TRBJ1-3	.	TGTGCCAGCAGCTTGGTTCAGCGCTCTGGAAACACCATATATTTT	CASSLVQRSGNTIYF